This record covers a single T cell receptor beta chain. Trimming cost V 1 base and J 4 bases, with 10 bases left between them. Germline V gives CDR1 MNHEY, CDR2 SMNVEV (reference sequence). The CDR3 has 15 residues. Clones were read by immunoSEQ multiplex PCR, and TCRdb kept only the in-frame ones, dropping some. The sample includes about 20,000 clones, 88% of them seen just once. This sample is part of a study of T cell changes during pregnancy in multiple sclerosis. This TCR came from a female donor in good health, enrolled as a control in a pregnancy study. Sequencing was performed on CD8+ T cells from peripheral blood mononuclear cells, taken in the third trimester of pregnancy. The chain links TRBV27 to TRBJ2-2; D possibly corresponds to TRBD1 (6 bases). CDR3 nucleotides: TGTGCCAGCAGTTTATACAGGGTTTCCACCGGGGAGCTGTTTTTT. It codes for CASSLYRVSTGELFF.